The 4 T cell receptor beta chains below come from one sample, sequenced in a study of OX40 agonist ivuxolimab in advanced cancers. Assay: immunoSEQ multiplex PCR; the TCRdb copy retains only in-frame clones and omits some. In the table there are roughly 64,000 clones, about 80% of which are singletons. The sample consisted of CD4+ or CD8+ T cells sorted from blood, taken in a trial of the OX40 agonist ivuxolimab. The receptors come from an adult with an advanced solid tumor such as melanoma, head and neck, liver or kidney cancer.

This chain uses TRBV28 with TRBJ1-2; D not certain. Between the trimmed V and J ends, which lost 3 bases and 6 bases, there was a span of 5 bases. CDR3 length equals 11 residues. Per germline, CDR1 MDHEN and CDR2 SYDVKM. The CDR3 DNA sequence: TGTGCCAGCAGTTTGAGGCATGGCTACACCTTC. Its protein is CASSLRHGYTF.

V gene TRBV6-5 combines with J gene TRBJ1-4; D gene unclear. Germline V gene data show CDR1 as MNHEY and CDR2 as SVGAGI. Trimming removed 4 bases from V and 8 bases from J, with 11 bases in between. The CDR3 is 13 residues long. The CDR3 coding sequence is TGTGCCAGCAGTTGGATTAATGAGGAAAAACTGTTTTTT. Translating it yields CASSWINEEKLFF.

V gene TRBV2 combines with J gene TRBJ2-5, with TRBD2 matching over 10 bases. The CDR3 covers 15 residues. CDR1 and CDR2 (germline): SNHLY, FYNNEI. V was pared by 2 bases and J by 6 bases, with 6 bases of the junction left unmatched. Written as DNA, the CDR3 is TGTGCCAGCAGTGAATATAGCGGGGGGACCCAGACCCAGTACTTC. Translating it yields CASSEYSGGTQTQYF. Combining the CDR3 with reference TRBV2 and TRBJ2-5 gives the whole variable domain EPEVTQTPSHQVTQMGQEVILRCVPISNHLYFYWYRQILGQKVEFLVSFYNNEISEKSEIFDDQFSVERPDGSNFTLKIRSTKLEDSAMYFCASSEYSGGTQTQYFGPGTRLLVL.

This clone turned up a few times. The V gene is TRBV9, the J gene TRBJ1-4; 10 nucleotides align to TRBD1. This CDR3 comprises 16 residues. Per germline, CDR1 SGDLS and CDR2 YYNGEE. Trimming removed 1 base from V and 8 bases from J; junction bases left unmatched: 8. The CDR3 bases are TGTGCCAGCAGCGTAAACCCGACAGGGGGCGACGAAAAACTGTTTTTT. Its translation is CASSVNPTGGDEKLFF.